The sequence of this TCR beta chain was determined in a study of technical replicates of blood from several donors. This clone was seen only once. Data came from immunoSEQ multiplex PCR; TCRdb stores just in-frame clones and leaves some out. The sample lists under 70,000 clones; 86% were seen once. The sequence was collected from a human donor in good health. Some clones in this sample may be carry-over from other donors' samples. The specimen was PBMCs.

The CDR3 sequence is CASSPGLAASSYEQYF. CDR3 nucleotide sequence: TGCGCCAGCAGCCCCGGACTAGCGGCTAGCTCCTACGAGCAGTACTTC. This chain connects TRBV4-3 to TRBJ2-7, with 10 bases aligning to TRBD2. Germline assignment: CDR1 LGHNA and CDR2 YSLEER. The CDR3 extends over 16 amino acids. V lost 4 bases to trimming and J lost 0 bases; unmatched junction nucleotides: 6.